This T cell receptor (beta chain) was found in a study of blood T cell repertoires in COVID-19. Study background: Both acute and convalescent COVID-19 samples were obtained from the United States, Italy and Spain. T cells, B-cell-depleted T cells, or PBMCs provided the cDNA or gDNA that served as material.

Study processing details: Reference gene primer amplification gave estimated nucleated cell counts. Generated by immunoSEQ multiplex PCR, the TCRdb table keeps only in-frame clones and is missing some. That table supplies the V and J calls and clone size; D and trimming were determined from the DNA. The sample comprises about 97,000 clones, around 87% of which are singletons, and about 20% rests with the top ten. Deletions cut 0 bases from V and 4 bases from J, with 10 bases between. Germline lookup yields CDR1 LNHDA and CDR2 SQIVND (reference sequence). This CDR3 has 15 residues. V gene TRBV19 combines with J gene TRBJ1-5; the D is unclear. The material sequenced was peripheral blood. This TCR came from a human donor in a cohort sampled during active COVID-19. The CDR3 nucleotides read TGTGCCAGTAGTATAGAACCGGGGAGGAATCAGCCCCAGCATTTT. Translation gives CASSIEPGRNQPQHF.